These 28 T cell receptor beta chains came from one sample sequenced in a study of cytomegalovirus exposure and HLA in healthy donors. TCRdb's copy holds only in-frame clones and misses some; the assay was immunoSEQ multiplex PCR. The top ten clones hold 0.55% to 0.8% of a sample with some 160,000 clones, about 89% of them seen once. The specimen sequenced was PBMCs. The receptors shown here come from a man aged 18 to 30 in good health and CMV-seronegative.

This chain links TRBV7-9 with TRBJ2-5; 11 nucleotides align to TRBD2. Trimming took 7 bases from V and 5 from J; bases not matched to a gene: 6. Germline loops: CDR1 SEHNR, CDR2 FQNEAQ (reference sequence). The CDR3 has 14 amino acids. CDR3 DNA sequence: TGTGCCAGCATCGCTAGCGGGAGGTTGGAGACCCAGTACTTC. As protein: CASIASGRLETQYF. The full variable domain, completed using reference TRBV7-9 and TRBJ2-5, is DTGVSQNPRHKITKRGQNVTFRCDPISEHNRLYWYRQTLGQGPEFLTYFQNEAQLEKSRLLSDRFSAERPKGSFSTLEIQRTEQGDSAMYLCASIASGRLETQYFGPGTRLLVL.

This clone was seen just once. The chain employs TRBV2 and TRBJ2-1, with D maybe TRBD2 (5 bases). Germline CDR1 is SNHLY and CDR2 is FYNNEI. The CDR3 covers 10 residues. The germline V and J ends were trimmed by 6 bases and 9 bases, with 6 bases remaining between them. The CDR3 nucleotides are TGTGCCAGCAGAGGGAGTGAGCAGTTCTTC. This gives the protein CASRGSEQFF.

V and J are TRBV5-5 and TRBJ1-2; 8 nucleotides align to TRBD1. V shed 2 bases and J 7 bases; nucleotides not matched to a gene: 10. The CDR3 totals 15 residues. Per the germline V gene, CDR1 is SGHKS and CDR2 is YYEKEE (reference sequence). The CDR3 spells CASSFGTGGGGGYTF. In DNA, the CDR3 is TGTGCCAGCAGCTTCGGGACAGGCGGGGGTGGTGGCTACACCTTC.

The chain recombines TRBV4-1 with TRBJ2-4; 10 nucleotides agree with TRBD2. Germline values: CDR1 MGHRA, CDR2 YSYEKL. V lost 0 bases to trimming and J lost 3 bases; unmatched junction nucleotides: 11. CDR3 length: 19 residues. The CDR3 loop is CASSQDPAGGQWGKNIQYF. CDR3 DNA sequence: TGCGCCAGCAGCCAAGATCCAGCGGGGGGGCAATGGGGCAAAAACATTCAGTACTTC.

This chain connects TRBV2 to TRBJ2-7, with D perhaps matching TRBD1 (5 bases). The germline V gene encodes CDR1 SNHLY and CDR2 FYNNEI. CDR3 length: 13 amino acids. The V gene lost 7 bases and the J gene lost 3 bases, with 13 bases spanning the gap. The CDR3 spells CASTVTVGYEQYF. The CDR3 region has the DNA TGTGCCAGCACCGTGACAGTTGGCTACGAGCAGTACTTC. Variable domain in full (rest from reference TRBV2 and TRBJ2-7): EPEVTQTPSHQVTQMGQEVILRCVPISNHLYFYWYRQILGQKVEFLVSFYNNEISEKSEIFDDQFSVERPDGSNFTLKIRSTKLEDSAMYFCASTVTVGYEQYFGPGTRLTVT.

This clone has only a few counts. CDR3 protein: CATSRGGTDHGYTF. The CDR3 region has the DNA TGTGCCACCAGCAGAGGCGGGACCGACCATGGCTACACCTTC. The gene calls are TRBV15 and TRBJ1-2; a weak D match, TRBD1 (5 bases). V shed 1 base and J shed 6 bases, with 12 bases lying between them. The germline V gene has CDR1 LNHNV and CDR2 YYDKDF (reference sequence). The CDR3 has 14 amino acids.

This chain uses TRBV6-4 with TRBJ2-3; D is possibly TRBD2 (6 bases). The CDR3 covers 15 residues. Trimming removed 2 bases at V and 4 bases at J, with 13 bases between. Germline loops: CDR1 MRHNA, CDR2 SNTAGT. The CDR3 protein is CASSDTASESDTQYF. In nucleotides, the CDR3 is TGTGCCAGCAGTGACACGGCTAGCGAGTCAGATACGCAGTATTTT.

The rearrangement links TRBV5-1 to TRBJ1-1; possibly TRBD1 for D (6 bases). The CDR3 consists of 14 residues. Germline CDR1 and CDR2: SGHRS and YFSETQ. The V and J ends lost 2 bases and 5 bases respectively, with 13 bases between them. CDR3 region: CASSLNRVPTEAFF. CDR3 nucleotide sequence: TGCGCCAGCAGCTTAAACAGGGTCCCGACTGAAGCTTTCTTT.

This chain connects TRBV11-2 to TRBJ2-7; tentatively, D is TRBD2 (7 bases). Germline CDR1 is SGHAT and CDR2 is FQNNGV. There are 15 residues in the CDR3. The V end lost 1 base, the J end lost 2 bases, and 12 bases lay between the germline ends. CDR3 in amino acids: CASSLGGGHTYEQYF. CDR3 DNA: TGTGCCAGCAGCTTAGGGGGGGGGCACACCTACGAGCAGTACTTC.

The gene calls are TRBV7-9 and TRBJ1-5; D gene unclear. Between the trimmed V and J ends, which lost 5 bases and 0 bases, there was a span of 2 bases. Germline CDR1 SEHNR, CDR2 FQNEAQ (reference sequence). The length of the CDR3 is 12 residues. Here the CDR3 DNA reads TGTGCCAGCAGCCGTAGCAATCAGCCCCAGCATTTT. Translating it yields CASSRSNQPQHF.

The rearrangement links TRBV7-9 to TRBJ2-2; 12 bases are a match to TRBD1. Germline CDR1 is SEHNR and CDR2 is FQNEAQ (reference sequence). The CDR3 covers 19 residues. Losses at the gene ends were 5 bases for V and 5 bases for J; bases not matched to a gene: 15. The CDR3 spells CASSNSPGQGAKFTGELFF. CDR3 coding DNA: TGTGCCAGCAGCAATAGCCCGGGACAGGGGGCTAAGTTTACCGGGGAGCTGTTTTTT. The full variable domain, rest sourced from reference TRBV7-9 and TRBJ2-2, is DTGVSQNPRHKITKRGQNVTFRCDPISEHNRLYWYRQTLGQGPEFLTYFQNEAQLEKSRLLSDRFSAERPKGSFSTLEIQRTEQGDSAMYLCASSNSPGQGAKFTGELFFGEGSRLTVL.

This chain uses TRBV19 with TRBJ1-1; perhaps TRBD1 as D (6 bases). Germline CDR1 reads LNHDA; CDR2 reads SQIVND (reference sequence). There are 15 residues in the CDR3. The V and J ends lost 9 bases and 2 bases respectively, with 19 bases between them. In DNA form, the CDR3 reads TGTGCCAGCCGCGGACAAGGACAGCTAAACACTGAAGCTTTCTTT. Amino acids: CASRGQGQLNTEAFF.

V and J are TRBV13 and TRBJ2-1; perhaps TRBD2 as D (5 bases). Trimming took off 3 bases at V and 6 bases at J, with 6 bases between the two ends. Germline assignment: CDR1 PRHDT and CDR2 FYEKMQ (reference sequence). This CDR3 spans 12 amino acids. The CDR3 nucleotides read TGTGCCAGCAGCTTGGCGGGCAATGAGCAGTTCTTC. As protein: CASSLAGNEQFF.

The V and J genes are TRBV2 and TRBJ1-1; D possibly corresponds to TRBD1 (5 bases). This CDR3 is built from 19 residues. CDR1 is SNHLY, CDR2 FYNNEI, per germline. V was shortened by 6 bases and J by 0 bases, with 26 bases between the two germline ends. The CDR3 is CASRRLRQISTFMNTEAFF. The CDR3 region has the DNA TGTGCCAGCAGGCGACTCCGACAGATCAGTACTTTCATGAACACTGAAGCTTTCTTT.

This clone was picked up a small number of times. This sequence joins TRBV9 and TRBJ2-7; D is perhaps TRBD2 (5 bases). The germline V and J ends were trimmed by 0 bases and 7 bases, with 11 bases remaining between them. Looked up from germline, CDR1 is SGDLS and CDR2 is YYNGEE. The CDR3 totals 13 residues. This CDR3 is CASSVEESGEQYF. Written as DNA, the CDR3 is TGTGCCAGCAGCGTAGAGGAGTCGGGGGAGCAGTACTTC.

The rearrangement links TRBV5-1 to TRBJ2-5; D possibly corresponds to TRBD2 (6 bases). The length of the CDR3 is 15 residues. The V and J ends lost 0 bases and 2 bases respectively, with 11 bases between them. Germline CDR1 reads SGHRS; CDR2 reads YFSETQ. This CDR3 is CASSLAGGPQETQYF. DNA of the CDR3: TGCGCCAGCAGCTTGGCCGGGGGACCACAAGAGACCCAGTACTTC.

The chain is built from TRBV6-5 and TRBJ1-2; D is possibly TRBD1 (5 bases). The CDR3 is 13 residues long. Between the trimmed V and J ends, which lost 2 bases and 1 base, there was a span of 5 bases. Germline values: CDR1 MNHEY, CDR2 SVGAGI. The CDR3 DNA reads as TGTGCCAGCAGTTACGACAGTAACTATGGCTACACCTTC. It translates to CASSYDSNYGYTF.

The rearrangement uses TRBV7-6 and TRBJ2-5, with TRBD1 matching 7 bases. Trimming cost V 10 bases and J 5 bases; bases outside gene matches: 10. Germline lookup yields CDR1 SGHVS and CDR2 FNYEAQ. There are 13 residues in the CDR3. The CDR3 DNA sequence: TGTGCCATTACGATTAGGGGGCGGGAGACCCAGTACTTC. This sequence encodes CAITIRGRETQYF.

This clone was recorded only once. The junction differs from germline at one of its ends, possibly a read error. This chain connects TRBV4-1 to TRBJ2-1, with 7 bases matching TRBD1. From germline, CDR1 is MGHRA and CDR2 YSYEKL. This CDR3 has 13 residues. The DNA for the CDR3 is TGCGCCGGCAGCCAGACCAGGGGGTTAGAGCAGTTCTTC. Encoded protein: CAGSQTRGLEQFF.

The CDR3 DNA follows: TGTGCCAGTAGGCCGGGACAGGGGGCCAATTATGGCTACACCTTC. Amino acids: CASRPGQGANYGYTF. The rearrangement links TRBV19 to TRBJ1-2, with 12 positions matching TRBD1. J lost 5 bases, V lost 6 bases, and 7 bases had no gene match. Germline values: CDR1 LNHDA, CDR2 SQIVND (reference sequence). The CDR3 sequence is 15 residues long.

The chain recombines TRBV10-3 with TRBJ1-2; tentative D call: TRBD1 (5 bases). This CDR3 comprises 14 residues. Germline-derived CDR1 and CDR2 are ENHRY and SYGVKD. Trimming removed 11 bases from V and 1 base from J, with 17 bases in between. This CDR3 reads CAATNRFFNYGYTF. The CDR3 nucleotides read TGTGCCGCAACCAACAGGTTTTTTAACTATGGCTACACCTTC.

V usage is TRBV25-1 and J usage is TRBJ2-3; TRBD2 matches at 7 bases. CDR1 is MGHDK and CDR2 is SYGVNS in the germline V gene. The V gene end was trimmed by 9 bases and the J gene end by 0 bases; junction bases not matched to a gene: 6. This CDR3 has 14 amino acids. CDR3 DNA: TGTGCCAGTAACCTAGCGGCTAGCACAGATACGCAGTATTTT. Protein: CASNLAASTDTQYF. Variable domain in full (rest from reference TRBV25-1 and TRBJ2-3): EADIYQTPRYLVIGTGKKITLECSQTMGHDKMYWYQQDPGMELHLIHYSYGVNSTEKGDLSSESTVSRIRTEHFPLTLESARPSHTSQYLCASNLAASTDTQYFGPGTRLTVL.

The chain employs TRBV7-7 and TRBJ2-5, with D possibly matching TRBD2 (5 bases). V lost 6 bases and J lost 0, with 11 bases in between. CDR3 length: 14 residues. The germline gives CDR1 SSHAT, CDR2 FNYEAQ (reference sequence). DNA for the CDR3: TGTGCCAGCAGTGCCAAGGGAGACCAAGAGACCCAGTACTTC. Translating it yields CASSAKGDQETQYF.

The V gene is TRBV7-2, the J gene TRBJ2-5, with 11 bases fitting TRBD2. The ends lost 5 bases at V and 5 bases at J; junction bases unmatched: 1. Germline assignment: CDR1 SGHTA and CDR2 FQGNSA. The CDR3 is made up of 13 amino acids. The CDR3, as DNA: TGTGCCAGCAGCCGGACTAGCGGGGAGACCCAGTACTTC. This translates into CASSRTSGETQYF.

In DNA form, the CDR3 reads TGTGCCAGCAGCGTACAAACCGGGACTAGCGGGGTTTACAATGAGCAGTTCTTC. It yields the protein CASSVQTGTSGVYNEQFF. This sequence joins TRBV9 and TRBJ2-1; 13 bases line up with TRBD2. The germline V gene encodes CDR1 SGDLS and CDR2 YYNGEE. The CDR3 has 18 residues. V was clipped by 1 base and J by 4 bases; unmatched bases: 8.

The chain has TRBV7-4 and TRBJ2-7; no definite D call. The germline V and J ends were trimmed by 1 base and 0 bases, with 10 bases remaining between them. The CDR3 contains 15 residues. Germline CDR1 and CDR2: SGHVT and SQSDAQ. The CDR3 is CASSLEQLSSYEQYV. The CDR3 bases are TGTGCCAGCAGCTTAGAACAGCTGAGCTCCTACGAGCAGTACGTC.

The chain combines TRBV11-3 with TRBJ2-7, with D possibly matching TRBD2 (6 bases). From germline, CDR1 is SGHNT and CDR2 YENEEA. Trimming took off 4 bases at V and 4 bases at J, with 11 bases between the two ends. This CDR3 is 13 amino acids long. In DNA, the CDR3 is TGTGCCAGCAGCTCAGAGGGGACTTACGAGCAGTACTTC. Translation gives CASSSEGTYEQYF.

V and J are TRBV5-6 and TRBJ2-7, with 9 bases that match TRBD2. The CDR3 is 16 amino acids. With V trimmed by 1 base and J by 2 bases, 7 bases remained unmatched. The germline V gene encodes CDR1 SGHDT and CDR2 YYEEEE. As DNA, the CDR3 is TGTGCCAGCAGCTTGTTTACTAGCGGGCCCGCCTACGAGCAGTACTTC. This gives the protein CASSLFTSGPAYEQYF. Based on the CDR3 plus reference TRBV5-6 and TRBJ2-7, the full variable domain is DAGVTQSPTHLIKTRGQQVTLRCSPKSGHDTVSWYQQALGQGPQFIFQYYEEEERQRGNFPDRFSGHQFPNYSSELNVNALLLGDSALYLCASSLFTSGPAYEQYFGPGTRLTVT.